Each of the 17 T cell receptor beta chains below was sequenced from the same sample in a study of cytomegalovirus exposure and HLA in healthy donors. Vbeta (60) and Jbeta (13) primers were used in the PCR. Repertoires were generated with immunoSEQ multiplex PCR, while TCRdb's copy carries only in-frame clones and drops some. There are approximately 37,000 clones in the sample; roughly 82% occur only once, and over 9.5% lies in the top ten. The specimen was PBMCs. The receptor source for this set is a woman under 30 in good health and CMV-seropositive.

The chain is built from TRBV18 and TRBJ2-7, with D perhaps matching TRBD1 (5 bases). The germline CDR1 and CDR2 sequences are KGHSH and LQKENI. The CDR3 extends over 13 amino acids. V lost 0 bases and J 6 bases, leaving 9 bases between the germline ends. The CDR3 DNA reads TGTGCCAGCTCACCACCGCAGGGCGGCGAGCAGTACTTC. As protein: CASSPPQGGEQYF.

J is TRBJ2-1 and V is TRBV9; 12 bases line up with TRBD2. The CDR3 is 15 residues long. Germline CDR1 reads SGDLS; CDR2 reads YYNGEE. Unmatched junction bases numbered 3, after V lost 4 bases and J lost 4 bases. CDR3 amino acids: CASSTGTSGYNEQFF. CDR3 coding DNA: TGTGCCAGCAGCACCGGGACTAGCGGGTACAATGAGCAGTTCTTC.

The chain joins TRBV28 to TRBJ2-7; 10 bases line up with TRBD2. V shed 3 bases, J shed 0 bases, and the junction held 5 bases outside the gene matches. This CDR3 contains 16 residues. CDR1 is MDHEN and CDR2 is SYDVKM in the germline V gene. CDR3 in amino acids: CASSFHPSGSSYEQYF. The CDR3 DNA follows: TGTGCCAGCAGTTTCCATCCTAGCGGGAGCTCCTACGAGCAGTACTTC.

The CDR3 protein is CSVGGQYNEQFF. In DNA, the CDR3 is TGCAGCGTTGGGGGACAGTACAATGAGCAGTTCTTC. This chain uses TRBV29-1 with TRBJ2-1; 7 positions match TRBD1. Germline CDR1 is SQVTM and CDR2 is ANQGSEA. This CDR3 has 12 amino acids. The junction had 1 base not matched to a gene; V was cut back by 4 bases and J by 4 bases.

This chain links TRBV2 with TRBJ1-2; 7 bases match TRBD1. Trimming cost V 7 bases and J 7 bases; bases outside gene matches: 9. The germline V gene encodes CDR1 SNHLY and CDR2 FYNNEI. This CDR3 comprises 13 residues. The CDR3 nucleotides are TGTGCCAGCACTCACGGGCAGGGGGGTGGCTACACCTTC. It yields the protein CASTHGQGGGYTF.

The gene calls are TRBV19 and TRBJ2-7, with 7 bases matching TRBD2. The CDR3 loop spans 13 amino acids. V lost 5 bases, J lost 3 bases, and 4 bases stayed unmatched. Germline loops: CDR1 LNHDA, CDR2 SQIVND (reference sequence). The CDR3 DNA is TGTGCCAGTAGTCATGGCGGGGGCTACGAGCAGTACTTC. Translating gives CASSHGGGYEQYF.

Only one count was recorded for this clone. The V gene is TRBV10-3, the J gene TRBJ2-1, with TRBD2 matching over 7 bases. Trimming cost V 4 bases and J 0 bases; bases outside gene matches: 9. The CDR3 spans 17 residues. Germline CDR1 is ENHRY and CDR2 is SYGVKD. The CDR3 sequence: CAISGLAARSSYNEQFF. In DNA form, the CDR3 reads TGTGCCATCAGTGGCCTAGCGGCACGGAGCTCCTACAATGAGCAGTTCTTC.

The chain joins TRBV7-8 to TRBJ2-1; TRBD2 matches 9 bases. CDR1 is SGHVS and CDR2 is FQNEAQ in the germline V gene. V dropped 3 bases and J dropped 7; count of bases not matched to a gene: 7. This CDR3 is built from 15 residues. CDR3 in amino acids: CASSFYSGSSNEQFF. The DNA of the CDR3 is TGTGCCAGCAGCTTTTATAGCGGGAGTAGTAATGAGCAGTTCTTC. Full variable domain (remainder filled in from reference TRBV7-8 and TRBJ2-1): GAGVSQSPRYKVAKRGQDVALRCDPISGHVSLFWYQQALGQGPEFLTYFQNEAQLDKSGLPSDRFFAERPEGSVSTLKIQRTQQEDSAVYLCASSFYSGSSNEQFFGPGTRLTVL.

This chain joins TRBV4-2 and TRBJ1-5; 9 nucleotides align to TRBD1. The CDR3 has 16 residues. V shed 4 bases and J 2 bases; nucleotides not matched to a gene: 6. Germline lookup yields CDR1 LGHNA and CDR2 YNFKEQ. This CDR3 reads CASSRDRDGGNQPQHF. The CDR3 DNA reads TGTGCCAGCAGCCGGGACAGGGACGGTGGCAATCAGCCCCAGCATTTT.

Concerning this clone itself: At one end the junction does not follow the germline gene, possibly because of a read error. CDR3 region: CSSRNLGLAGGPQYF. DNA for the CDR3: TGTTCCAGCAGAAATTTGGGACTAGCGGGAGGTCCCCAGTACTTC. The chain links TRBV7-9 to TRBJ2-5, with 15 positions matching TRBD2. This CDR3 contains 15 residues. Germline V gene data show CDR1 as SEHNR and CDR2 as FQNEAQ (reference sequence).

V gene TRBV5-1 combines with J gene TRBJ2-7, with D perhaps matching TRBD2 (9 bases). This CDR3 is built from 16 residues. The ends were cut back, 5 bases at V and 4 bases at J, with 22 bases in the middle. In germline, CDR1 is SGHRS, CDR2 YFSETQ. This CDR3 is CASSARGREGEYEQYF. The DNA of the CDR3 is TGCGCCAGCAGTGCCAGGGGGCGGGAGGGGGAATACGAGCAGTACTTC.

V gene TRBV28 combines with J gene TRBJ1-2; D is possibly TRBD1 (6 bases). V was pared by 10 bases and J by 4 bases, with 22 bases between. The CDR3 covers 15 residues. Germline values: CDR1 MDHEN, CDR2 SYDVKM. This chain's CDR3 is CAISSRDKGPYGYTF. The CDR3 region has the DNA TGTGCCATCTCGTCCCGGGACAAAGGACCCTATGGCTACACCTTC.

This clone was recorded only once. The chain employs TRBV13 and TRBJ2-7; D uncertain. Between the trimmed V and J ends, which lost 2 bases and 3 bases, there was a span of 11 bases. This CDR3 comprises 14 residues. Germline CDR1 reads PRHDT; CDR2 reads FYEKMQ (reference sequence). The CDR3 reads CASSLSSRFYEQYF. The CDR3 bases are TGTGCCAGCAGCTTATCGTCCAGGTTCTACGAGCAGTACTTC.

The count of this clone is one. The chain links TRBV7-9 to TRBJ1-2; the match to TRBD1 covers 7 bases. The germline gives CDR1 SEHNR, CDR2 FQNEAQ (reference sequence). With V trimmed by 5 bases and J by 4 bases, 7 bases remained unmatched. The CDR3 contains 14 residues. This CDR3 is CASSVWTGVYGYTF. CDR3 sequence (DNA): TGTGCCAGCAGCGTCTGGACAGGAGTCTATGGCTACACCTTC.

The gene calls are TRBV6-5 and TRBJ1-5, with TRBD1 matching 8 bases. Germline loops: CDR1 MNHEY, CDR2 SVGAGI. The CDR3 is made up of 14 amino acids. With V trimmed by 6 bases and J by 5 bases, 6 bases remained unmatched. Written as DNA, the CDR3 is TGTGCCAGCAGCCAGGACAGGGAATATCAGCCCCAGCATTTT. This encodes CASSQDREYQPQHF.

This chain joins TRBV7-2 and TRBJ1-1, with D maybe TRBD1 (5 bases). The V end lost 0 bases, the J end lost 5 bases, and 10 bases lay between the germline ends. CDR1 is SGHTA and CDR2 is FQGNSA in the germline V gene. The CDR3 totals 14 residues. The CDR3 loop is CASSLARGTTEAFF. For the CDR3, the DNA is TGTGCCAGCAGCTTAGCCCGGGGGACGACTGAAGCTTTCTTT.

The rearrangement uses TRBV9 and TRBJ2-5, with no clear D. The CDR3 has 12 residues. Germline V gene data show CDR1 as SGDLS and CDR2 as YYNGEE. V gave up 4 bases and J gave up 2 bases, with 6 bases separating them. The CDR3, as DNA: TGTGCCAGCAGCCCAAATCAAGAGACCCAGTACTTC. Its protein product is CASSPNQETQYF.